This paragraph covers one TCR beta chain sequence. The antigen is not known. This sample stems from a study of shared clonotypes between healthy human individuals. Background on the study: Two female and a few male donors aged 18 to 49 were enrolled. Broader study findings: Tissue TCR repertoires likely differ from these blood-only repertoires. Clonotype sharing among donors was expected to depend on sequencing depth.

CDR3 length: 14 residues. Between the trimmed V and J ends, which lost 9 bases and 4 bases, there was a span of 18 bases. The germline V gene encodes CDR1 MNHEY and CDR2 SVGAGI. Assay: immunoSEQ multiplex PCR; the TCRdb copy retains only in-frame clones and omits some. The data show 2 million to 2.5 million clones, with approximately 94% seen just once and around 0.13% held by the top ten. The V call is TRBV6-5, the J call TRBJ1-1; possible D gene TRBD1, 5 bases. Sequencing was carried out using naive CD4+ T cells sorted from blood. Subset here: CD45RA+ positively selected. This TCR was sampled from a man younger than 35 in good health. The CDR3 is CASHPPGGSTEAFF. The CDR3 nucleotides are TGTGCCAGTCACCCCCCCGGGGGAAGCACTGAAGCTTTCTTT.